Following are 6 T cell receptor beta chains from one sample sequenced in a study of blood T cell repertoires in COVID-19. Using immunoSEQ multiplex PCR, the repertoire was profiled, and TCRdb retains in-frame clones only, with some absent. The table has roughly 150,000 clones, roughly 80% seen once. The material sequenced was peripheral blood. These receptors all stem from a woman of 80 years or more with acute or convalescent COVID-19.

V usage is TRBV7-9 and J usage is TRBJ1-2; 7 bases fit TRBD1. This CDR3 region has 16 residues. V lost 1 base and J lost 5; bases outside the gene matches: 10. The germline gives CDR1 SEHNR, CDR2 FQNEAQ (reference sequence). Written as DNA, the CDR3 is TGTGCCAGCAGCTTAGAGGGGGGACAGTTATTATATGGCTACACCTTC. Its translation is CASSLEGGQLLYGYTF. Drawing the rest from reference TRBV7-9 and TRBJ1-2, the complete variable domain is DTGVSQNPRHKITKRGQNVTFRCDPISEHNRLYWYRQTLGQGPEFLTYFQNEAQLEKSRLLSDRFSAERPKGSFSTLEIQRTEQGDSAMYLCASSLEGGQLLYGYTFGSGTRLTVV.

The chain recombines TRBV5-5 with TRBJ1-4; D unresolved. V was pared by 0 bases and J by 8 bases, with 11 bases between. There are 14 residues in the CDR3. Germline V CDR1 and CDR2: SGHKS, YYEKEE (reference sequence). Here the CDR3 reads CASSLAGVGEKLFF. The CDR3 bases are TGTGCCAGCAGCTTGGCCGGGGTTGGCGAAAAACTGTTTTTT.

This clone was seen once. The V call is TRBV29-1, the J call TRBJ2-7; 10 bases match TRBD1. CDR3 length: 13 amino acids. Per germline, CDR1 SQVTM and CDR2 ANQGSEA. Germline trimming cut 4 bases from V and 2 bases from J; bases unmatched to any gene: 2. The CDR3 DNA reads as TGCAGCGTTGGGGACAGGGGAACCTACGAGCAGTACTTC. This gives the protein CSVGDRGTYEQYF.

This sequence joins TRBV7-2 and TRBJ1-1, with 7 bases matching TRBD1. Trimming took 3 bases from V and 0 from J; bases not matched to a gene: 13. The CDR3 runs 18 residues. From germline, CDR1 is SGHTA and CDR2 FQGNSA. The CDR3 here is CASSFFGVRQGMNTEAFF. The CDR3 nucleotides are TGTGCCAGCAGCTTCTTTGGGGTGCGACAGGGCATGAACACTGAAGCTTTCTTT. The entire variable domain, with the rest obtained from reference TRBV7-2 and TRBJ1-1, is as follows: GAGVSQSPSNKVTEKGKDVELRCDPISGHTALYWYRQSLGQGLEFLIYFQGNSAPDKSGLPSDRFSAERTGGSVSTLTIQRTQQEDSAVYLCASSFFGVRQGMNTEAFFGQGTRLTVV.

The V and J genes are TRBV12-3 or TRBV12-4 and TRBJ2-7, with D tentatively TRBD1 (5 bases). The CDR3 is 13 residues long. Trimming removed 5 bases from V and 6 bases from J, with 14 bases in between. The CDR3 DNA reads TGTGCCAGCAGTCAATCCACAGGAATCGAGCAGTACTTC. Translating it yields CASSQSTGIEQYF.

The CDR3 loop is CATSDPRGGYTF. CDR3 bases: TGTGCCACCAGTGATCCAAGGGGGGGCTACACCTTC. The rearrangement uses TRBV24-1 and TRBJ1-2; possibly TRBD1 for D (6 bases). The V gene's germline CDR1 is KGHDR and CDR2 SFDVKD. Trimming removed 3 bases at V and 8 bases at J, with 9 bases between. This CDR3 is built from 12 residues.